The clone carrying this T cell receptor (beta chain) showed up just a few times. Likely a read error: the CDR3 ends without its conserved phenylalanine or tryptophan. The DNA is left out, because the CDR3 cannot be placed on it with certainty; the CDR3 is given as TCRdb lists it. This entry belongs to a study of Graves' ophthalmopathy and Graves' hyperthyroidism. The CDR3 adds up to 8 amino acids, both ends counted. Germline CDR1 SEHNR, CDR2 FQNEAQ (reference sequence). CDR3 regions of TCR beta were amplified from RNA transcripts. First-round RT-PCR employed HTBI primers, with a second-round multiplex PCR after it. TCRdb used MiXCR to reprocess the multiplex PCR reads, holding one entry per CDR3 protein. The data contain over a million distinct CDR3 sequences, about 36% of them singletons.

The source is an adult man with Graves' hyperthyroidism. The sequencing sample was made of peripheral blood or thyroid tissue (not recorded which). The V gene is TRBV7-9, the J gene TRBJ2-5; the D call in the table, TRBD2, was not verified against the DNA. This CDR3 reads CASSLKTS.